This entry lists 9 T cell receptor beta chains sequenced from one sample in a study of control samples from healthy donors and cancer patients. Using immunoSEQ multiplex PCR, the repertoire was profiled, and TCRdb retains in-frame clones only, with some absent. The sample holds fewer than 130,000 clones, roughly 90% seen once. What was sequenced was PBMCs. The receptors here all came from a woman in her sixties or seventies with lung cancer.

This clone was detected a few times. The chain couples TRBV5-4 to TRBJ2-1; TRBD1 might be the D (8 bases). The CDR3 extends over 16 amino acids. CDR1 is SGHNT and CDR2 is YYREEE in the germline V gene (reference sequence). The germline V and J ends were trimmed by 4 bases and 8 bases, with 22 bases remaining between them. CDR3 coding DNA: TGTGCCAGCAGCGGGGGGGCAGGGGGCGGATTTGATGAGCAGTTCTTC. Protein: CASSGGAGGGFDEQFF.

The V call is TRBV3-1 (or the pseudogene TRBV3-2), the J call TRBJ1-4; D is unclear. The CDR3 spans 12 residues. Germline-derived CDR1 and CDR2 are LGHDT and YNNKEL (reference sequence). V lost 1 base and J 7 bases, leaving 4 bases between the germline ends. Written as DNA, the CDR3 is TGTGCCAGCAGCCAAGGTCTTGAAAAACTGTTTTTT. It specifies CASSQGLEKLFF.

The chain joins TRBV14 to TRBJ1-1; no reliable D call. Trimming stripped 4 bases from V and 1 base from J, with 10 bases between. There are 14 residues in the CDR3. Looked up from germline, CDR1 is SGHDN and CDR2 is FVKESK. The CDR3 region has the DNA TGTGCCAGCAGCCGTACGGTCCCGAACACTGAAGCTTTCTTT. Its translation: CASSRTVPNTEAFF.

The gene calls are TRBV5-1 and TRBJ2-7; 8 positions agree with TRBD2. V trimming: 0 bases; J trimming: 1 base; junction bases outside the gene matches: 6. The CDR3 extends over 16 amino acids. Germline loops: CDR1 SGHRS, CDR2 YFSETQ. DNA for the CDR3: TGCGCCAGCAGCTTGGCCGTGTCTAGCGGGTCCTACGAGCAGTACTTC. Its protein product is CASSLAVSSGSYEQYF.

The chain carries TRBV2 and TRBJ1-5, with a possible D match to TRBD1 (5 bases). Trimming pared 3 bases from V and 3 bases from J, leaving 9 bases between. The germline V gene encodes CDR1 SNHLY and CDR2 FYNNEI. This CDR3 has 14 amino acids. The CDR3 DNA follows: TGTGCCAGCAGTGAGAGGGGTTCCAATCAGCCCCAGCATTTT. Translating gives CASSERGSNQPQHF.

Here the CDR3 reads CASSEVTGGSKLFF. The CDR3 DNA sequence: TGTGCCAGCAGTGAAGTGACAGGGGGATCGAAACTGTTTTTT. The rearrangement uses TRBV6-1 and TRBJ1-4; 9 bases are a match to TRBD1. CDR3 size: 14 residues. Trimming at V came to 1 base and at J to 11 bases, leaving 5 bases not matched to a gene. Germline V lookup: CDR1 MNHNS, CDR2 SASEGT.

The chain uses TRBV27 and TRBJ1-1; weak D call: TRBD1 (6 bases). Germline V gene data show CDR1 as MNHEY and CDR2 as SMNVEV (reference sequence). The CDR3 is 14 residues long. V lost 3 bases to trimming and J lost 1 base, with 9 bases between them. CDR3 loop: CASSLGGRNTEAFF. CDR3 DNA: TGTGCCAGCAGTTTGGGGGGCAGGAACACTGAAGCTTTCTTT.

For the CDR3, the DNA is TGCGCCAGCAGTATTGGGCCCGGAGGCAATCAGCCCCAGCATTTT. Protein sequence: CASSIGPGGNQPQHF. The chain recombines TRBV5-1 with TRBJ1-5, with D uncertain. Germline loops: CDR1 SGHRS, CDR2 YFSETQ. The CDR3 covers 15 residues. The germline V and J ends were trimmed by 5 bases and 2 bases, with 14 bases remaining between them.

The chain is built from TRBV25-1 and TRBJ2-3; 7 bases are shared with TRBD1. The germline V gene has CDR1 MGHDK and CDR2 SYGVNS. This CDR3 has 15 residues. J lost 3 bases, V lost 1 base, and 4 bases had no gene match. The CDR3 protein is CASSESGRGTDTQYF. CDR3 sequence (DNA): TGTGCCAGCAGTGAATCCGGCAGGGGGACAGATACGCAGTATTTT.